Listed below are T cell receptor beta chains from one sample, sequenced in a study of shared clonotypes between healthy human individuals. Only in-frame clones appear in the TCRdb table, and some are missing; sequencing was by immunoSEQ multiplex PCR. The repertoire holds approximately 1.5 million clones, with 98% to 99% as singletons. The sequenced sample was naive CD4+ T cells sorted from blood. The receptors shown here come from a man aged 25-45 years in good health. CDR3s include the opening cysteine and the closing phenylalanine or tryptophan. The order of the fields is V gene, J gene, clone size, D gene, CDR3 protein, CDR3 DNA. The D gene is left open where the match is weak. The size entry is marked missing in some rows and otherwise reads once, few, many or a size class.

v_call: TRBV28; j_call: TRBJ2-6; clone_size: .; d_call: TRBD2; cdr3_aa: CASSRGAGANVLTF; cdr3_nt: TGTGCCAGCAGTCGGGGGGCTGGGGCCAACGTCCTGACTTTC
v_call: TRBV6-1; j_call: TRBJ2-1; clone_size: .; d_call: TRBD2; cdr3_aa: CASRPSGRVGEQFF; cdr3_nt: TGTGCCAGCAGACCTAGCGGGAGGGTGGGTGAGCAGTTCTTC
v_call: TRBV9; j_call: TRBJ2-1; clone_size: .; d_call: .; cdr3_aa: CASSVQGNQGHEQFF; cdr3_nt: TGTGCCAGCAGCGTGCAGGGGAATCAGGGACATGAGCAGTTCTTC
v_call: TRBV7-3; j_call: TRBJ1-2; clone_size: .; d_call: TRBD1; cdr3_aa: CASSSYGTGTSYGYTF; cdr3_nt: TGTGCCAGCAGCTCCTACGGGACAGGGACTTCCTATGGCTACACCTTC
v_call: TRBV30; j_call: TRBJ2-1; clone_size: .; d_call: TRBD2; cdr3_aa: CAWTSRTSAGEEQFF; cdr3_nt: TGTGCCTGGACTTCTAGGACTAGCGCGGGTGAGGAGCAGTTCTTC
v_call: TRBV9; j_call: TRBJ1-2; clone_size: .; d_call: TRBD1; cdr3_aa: CASSVAGGSGYTF; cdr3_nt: TGTGCCAGCAGCGTAGCAGGGGGCAGTGGCTACACCTTC
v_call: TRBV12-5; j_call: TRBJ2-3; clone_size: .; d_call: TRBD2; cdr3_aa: CASGLVLGSGRITDTQYF; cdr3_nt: TGTGCTAGTGGTTTGGTACTGGGTAGCGGGAGAATCACAGATACGCAGTATTTT
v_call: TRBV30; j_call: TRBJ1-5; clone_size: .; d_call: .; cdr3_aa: CAWSGQGYSNQPQHF; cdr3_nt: TGTGCCTGGAGTGGGCAGGGCTATAGCAATCAGCCCCAGCATTTT
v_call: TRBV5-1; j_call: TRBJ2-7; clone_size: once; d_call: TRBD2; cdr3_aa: CASSLAAGGLGEQYF; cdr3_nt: TGCGCCAGCAGCTTGGCGGCGGGAGGGCTGGGGGAGCAGTACTTC
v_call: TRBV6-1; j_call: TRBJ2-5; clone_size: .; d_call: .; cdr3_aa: CASSEAGWFVETQYF; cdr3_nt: TGTGCCAGCAGTGAAGCGGGGTGGTTCGTGGAGACCCAGTACTTC
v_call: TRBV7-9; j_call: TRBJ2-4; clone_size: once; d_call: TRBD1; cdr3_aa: CASSLPRQGVIQYF; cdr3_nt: TGTGCCAGCAGCTTACCAAGACAGGGGGTCATTCAGTACTTC
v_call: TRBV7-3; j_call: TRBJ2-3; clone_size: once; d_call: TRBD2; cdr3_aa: CASSMGLAGYTDTQYF; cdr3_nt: TGTGCCAGCAGCATGGGACTAGCGGGTTACACAGATACGCAGTATTTT
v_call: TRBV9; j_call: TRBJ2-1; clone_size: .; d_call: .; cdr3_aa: CASSVASAEGYYGNEQFF; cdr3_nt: TGTGCCAGCAGCGTAGCATCCGCGGAAGGCTACTATGGCAATGAGCAGTTCTTC
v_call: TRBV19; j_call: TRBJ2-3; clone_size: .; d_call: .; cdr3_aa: CASSLSGPRTDTQYF; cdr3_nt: TGTGCCAGTAGTCTTAGCGGTCCTCGCACAGATACGCAGTATTTT
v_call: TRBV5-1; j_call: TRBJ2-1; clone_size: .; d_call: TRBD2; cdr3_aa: CASSSGGLAAYNEQFF; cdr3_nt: TGCGCCAGCAGCTCGGGGGGACTAGCGGCGTACAATGAGCAGTTCTTC
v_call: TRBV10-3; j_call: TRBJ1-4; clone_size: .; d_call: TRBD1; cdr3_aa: CAIRGQGGEKLFF; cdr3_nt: TGTGCCATCCGGGGACAGGGAGGAGAAAAACTGTTTTTT
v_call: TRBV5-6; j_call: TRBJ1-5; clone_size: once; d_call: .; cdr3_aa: CASSYTGNQPQHF; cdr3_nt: TGTGCCAGCAGCTATACAGGCAATCAGCCCCAGCATTTT
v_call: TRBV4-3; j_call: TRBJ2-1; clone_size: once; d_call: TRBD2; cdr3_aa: CASSQERGRAGNEQFF; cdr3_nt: TGCGCCAGCAGCCAAGAACGGGGGAGGGCGGGAAATGAGCAGTTCTTC
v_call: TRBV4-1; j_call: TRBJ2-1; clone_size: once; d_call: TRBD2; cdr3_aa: CASSQGPGGTSYNEQFF; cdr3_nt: TGCGCCAGCAGCCAAGGGCCGGGGGGAACATCCTACAATGAGCAGTTCTTC
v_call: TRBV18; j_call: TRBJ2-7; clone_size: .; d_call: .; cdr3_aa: CASSPFATQTYEQYF; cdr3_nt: TGTGCCAGCTCACCATTCGCGACTCAGACCTACGAGCAGTACTTC
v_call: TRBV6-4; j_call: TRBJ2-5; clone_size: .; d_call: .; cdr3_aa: CASVGPGTEQETQYF; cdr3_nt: TGTGCCAGCGTAGGTCCCGGGACGGAGCAAGAGACCCAGTACTTC
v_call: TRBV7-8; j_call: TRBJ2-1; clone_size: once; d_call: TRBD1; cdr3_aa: CASSSPGREGAPFF; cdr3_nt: TGTGCCAGCAGCTCACCTGGACGTGAGGGGGCGCCGTTCTTC
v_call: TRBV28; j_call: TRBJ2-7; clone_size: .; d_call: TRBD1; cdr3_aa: CASSLFGQGTYEQYF; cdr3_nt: TGTGCCAGCAGTTTGTTCGGACAGGGAACCTACGAGCAGTACTTC
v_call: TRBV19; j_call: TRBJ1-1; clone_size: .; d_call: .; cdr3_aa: CASSLRGSNTEAFF; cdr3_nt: TGTGCCAGTAGTCTGCGAGGATCGAACACTGAAGCTTTCTTT
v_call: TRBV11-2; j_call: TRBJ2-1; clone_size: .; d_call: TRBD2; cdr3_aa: CASSSRREWLVEQFF; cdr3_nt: TGTGCCAGCAGCTCCCGGCGGGAGTGGTTGGTTGAGCAGTTCTTC
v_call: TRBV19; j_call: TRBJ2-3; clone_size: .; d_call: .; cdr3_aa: CASSIGVSRVTDTQYF; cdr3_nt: TGTGCCAGTAGTATAGGAGTTTCCCGGGTCACAGATACGCAGTATTTT
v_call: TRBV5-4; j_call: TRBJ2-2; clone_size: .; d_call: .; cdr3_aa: CASGWDTNTGELFF; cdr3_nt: TGTGCCAGCGGATGGGACACAAACACCGGGGAGCTGTTTTTT
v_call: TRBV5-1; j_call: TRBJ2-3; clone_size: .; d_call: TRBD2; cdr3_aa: CASSPPGLAGWDTQYF; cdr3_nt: TGCGCCAGCAGCCCGCCCGGACTAGCGGGTTGGGATACGCAGTATTTT
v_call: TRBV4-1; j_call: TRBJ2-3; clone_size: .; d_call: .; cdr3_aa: CASSLSGTSTDTQYF; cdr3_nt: TGCGCCAGCAGCCTTTCCGGGACAAGCACAGATACGCAGTATTTT
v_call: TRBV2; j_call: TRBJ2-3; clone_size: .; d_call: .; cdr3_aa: CASSEVTYTDTQYF; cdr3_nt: TGTGCCAGCAGTGAAGTAACTTACACAGATACGCAGTATTTT
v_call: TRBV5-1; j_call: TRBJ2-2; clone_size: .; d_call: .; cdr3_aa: CASSLESTFTGELFF; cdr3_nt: TGCGCCAGCAGCTTGGAGTCTACATTCACCGGGGAGCTGTTTTTT
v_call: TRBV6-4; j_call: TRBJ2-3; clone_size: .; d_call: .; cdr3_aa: CASSNTPAGNTDTQYF; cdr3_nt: TGTGCCAGCAGTAACACACCCGCGGGGAACACAGATACGCAGTATTTT
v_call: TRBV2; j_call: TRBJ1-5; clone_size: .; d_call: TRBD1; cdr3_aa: CASSERQGWGKSNQPQHF; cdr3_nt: TGTGCCAGCAGCGAAAGACAGGGCTGGGGGAAGAGCAATCAGCCCCAGCATTTT
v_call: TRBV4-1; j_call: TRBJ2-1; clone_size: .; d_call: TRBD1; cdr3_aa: CASSQGGTEKNEQFF; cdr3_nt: TGCGCCAGCAGCCAAGGGGGGACAGAGAAAAATGAGCAGTTCTTC
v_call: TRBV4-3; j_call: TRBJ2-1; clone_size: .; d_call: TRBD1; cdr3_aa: CASSQGTGSRAEQFF; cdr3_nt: TGCGCCAGCAGCCAAGGGACAGGGTCACGCGCTGAGCAGTTCTTC
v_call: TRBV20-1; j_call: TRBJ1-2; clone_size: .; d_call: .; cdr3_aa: CSGDSYGYTF; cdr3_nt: TGCAGTGGGGATTCCTATGGCTACACCTTC
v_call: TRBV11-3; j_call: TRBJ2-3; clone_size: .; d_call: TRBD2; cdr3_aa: CASSLDSWTSGREADTQYF; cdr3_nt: TGTGCCAGCAGCTTAGATTCTTGGACTAGCGGGAGGGAGGCAGATACGCAGTATTTT
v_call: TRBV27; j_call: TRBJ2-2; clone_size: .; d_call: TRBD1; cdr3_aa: CASSFGTVLGELFF; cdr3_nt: TGTGCCAGCTCCTTCGGGACAGTACTCGGGGAGCTGTTTTTT
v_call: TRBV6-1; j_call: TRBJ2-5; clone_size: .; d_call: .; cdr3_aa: CASSVTTRQETQYF; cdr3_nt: TGTGCCAGCAGTGTTACGACTAGACAAGAGACCCAGTACTTC
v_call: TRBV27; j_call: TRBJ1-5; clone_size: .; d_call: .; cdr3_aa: CASSLGRAQPQHF; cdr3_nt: TGTGCCAGCAGTTTAGGGCGGGCGCAGCCCCAGCATTTT